These 25 T cell receptor beta chains were all obtained from the same sample, sequenced in a study of CD8+ T cells in alopecia areata. Treatment given: oral pan-JAK inhibitor, 5-10 mg twice daily. cDNA serving as the sequencing template came from extracted, reverse transcribed RNA. Some clones are missing from TCRdb's copy, which holds only in-frame ones; the method was immunoSEQ multiplex PCR. The sample yields 120,000 to 150,000 clones, approximately 85% seen once. Sequences were derived from CD8+ T cells sorted from blood, sampled at week 4, from a patient treated with tofacitinib. The receptors derive from a human donor with alopecia areata.

V gene TRBV5-1 combines with J gene TRBJ1-1; tentative D call: TRBD1 (5 bases). The CDR3 spans 15 residues. Germline-derived CDR1 and CDR2 are SGHRS and YFSETQ. Trimming left V 2 bases short and J 5 bases short, with 16 bases between. CDR3 sequence: CASSLKDSPRTEAFF. The DNA of the CDR3 is TGCGCCAGCAGCTTAAAAGACAGCCCCAGGACTGAAGCTTTCTTT.

V usage is TRBV29-1 and J usage is TRBJ1-2, with a possible D match to TRBD1 (5 bases). This CDR3 spans 16 amino acids. Germline V gene data show CDR1 as SQVTM and CDR2 as ANQGSEA. V was clipped by 4 bases and J by 5 bases, with 23 bases between them. CDR3 region: CSVASQRDRDSYGYTF. CDR3 bases: TGCAGCGTTGCCTCCCAAAGGGACCGAGACTCTTATGGCTACACCTTC.

The chain couples TRBV19 to TRBJ2-7, with TRBD1 matching 7 bases. The CDR3 has 15 residues. CDR1 LNHDA and CDR2 SQIVND come from the germline V gene (reference sequence). V was pared by 1 base and J by 7 bases, with 10 bases of the junction left unmatched. DNA for the CDR3: TGTGCCAGTAGTATAGTGAGGGGGCCCGCAGCGGAGCAGTACTTC. It translates to CASSIVRGPAAEQYF.

V is TRBV4-3 and J is TRBJ2-3, with a possible D match to TRBD2 (5 bases). The CDR3 contains 15 residues. V gave up 0 bases and J gave up 4 bases, with 11 bases separating them. CDR1 is LGHNA and CDR2 is YSLEER in the germline V gene. CDR3 loop: CASSQDDGVADTQYF. The DNA for the CDR3 is TGCGCCAGCAGCCAAGATGACGGGGTCGCAGATACGCAGTATTTT.

The rearrangement uses TRBV6-1 and TRBJ2-5; TRBD1 matches 8 bases. Germline-derived CDR1 and CDR2 are MNHNS and SASEGT. V shed 6 bases, J shed 4 bases, and the junction held 4 bases outside the gene matches. This CDR3 is built from 13 residues. The CDR3 DNA follows: TGTGCCAGCAGGTGGACAGGGAGAGAGACCCAGTACTTC. This translates into CASRWTGRETQYF.

The rearrangement links TRBV6-6 to TRBJ1-2, with a tentative D call TRBD1 (5 bases). Trimming took off 6 bases at V and 4 bases at J, with 12 bases between the two ends. This CDR3 has 13 amino acids. The germline gives CDR1 MNHNY, CDR2 SVGAGI (reference sequence). The DNA for the CDR3 is TGTGCCAGCAGCTACGGGACCTTCTATGGCTACACCTTC. This sequence encodes CASSYGTFYGYTF.

The rearrangement joins TRBV14 to TRBJ1-2; no clear D. V was trimmed by 4 bases and J by 0 bases, leaving 12 bases between them. Germline V gene sequence: CDR1 SGHDN, CDR2 FVKESK. The CDR3 is 15 residues long. In nucleotides, the CDR3 is TGTGCCAGCAGCCCAGAGACGGGATCTAACTATGGCTACACCTTC. Its protein product is CASSPETGSNYGYTF.

The chain carries TRBV11-2 and TRBJ2-1, with D possibly called TRBD1 or TRBD2 (5 bases each). V lost 5 bases to trimming and J lost 3 bases, with 17 bases between them. The germline gives CDR1 SGHAT, CDR2 FQNNGV. The CDR3 runs 16 residues. CDR3: CASSTYRDPLYNEQFF. For the CDR3, the DNA is TGTGCCAGCAGCACCTACCGGGACCCCCTCTACAATGAGCAGTTCTTC.

The genes are TRBV27 and TRBJ1-5; D may be TRBD1 (5 bases). V lost 6 bases to trimming and J lost 0 bases, with 21 bases between them. Germline values: CDR1 MNHEY, CDR2 SMNVEV (reference sequence). The CDR3 covers 18 residues. The CDR3 DNA follows: TGTGCCAGCAGCGCGTGGAGCAGGGCAGGAGGTAGCAATCAGCCCCAGCATTTT. Translating gives CASSAWSRAGGSNQPQHF.

The chain uses TRBV7-3 and TRBJ1-1; 7 nucleotides line up with TRBD1. The CDR3 consists of 14 residues. Germline-derived CDR1 and CDR2 are SGHTA and FQGTGA. Trimming took 3 bases from V and 3 from J; bases not matched to a gene: 4. CDR3 sequence: CASSFGRGHTEAFF. The DNA for the CDR3 is TGTGCCAGCAGCTTTGGAAGGGGGCACACTGAAGCTTTCTTT.

V usage is TRBV29-1 and J usage is TRBJ2-7; no firm D call. Germline V CDR1 and CDR2: SQVTM, ANQGSEA. With 4 bases removed from V and 3 bases from J, the gap between germline ends came to 13 bases. The CDR3 extends over 13 amino acids. In nucleotides, the CDR3 is TGCAGCGTTGTTCCCACTCTGGGCTACGAGCAGTACTTC. This sequence encodes CSVVPTLGYEQYF.

This chain joins TRBV30 and TRBJ2-1, with D perhaps matching TRBD1 (7 bases). Per germline, CDR1 GTSNPN and CDR2 SVGIG (reference sequence). The CDR3 spans 15 residues. Trimming stripped 4 bases from V and 6 bases from J, with 19 bases between. As DNA, the CDR3 is TGTGCCTGGACTCCAGGAACAGGGGAGGTCAATGAGCAGTTCTTC. It translates to CAWTPGTGEVNEQFF.

The chain couples TRBV7-2 to TRBJ2-3, with D perhaps given as TRBD1 or TRBD2 (5 bases each). V lost 1 base and J 6 bases, leaving 14 bases between the germline ends. Germline V gene sequence: CDR1 SGHTA, CDR2 FQGNSA. The CDR3 has 15 amino acids. The CDR3 DNA reads as TGTGCCAGCAGCTTAGTTTATGGGGGTTCCGATACGCAGTATTTT. Protein product: CASSLVYGGSDTQYF.

This chain joins TRBV11-1 and TRBJ2-7; 7 nucleotides agree with TRBD1. V lost 5 bases, J lost 3 bases, and 7 bases stayed unmatched. Germline assignment: CDR1 SGHAT and CDR2 FQDESV (reference sequence). The CDR3 extends over 14 amino acids. Written as DNA, the CDR3 is TGTGCCAGCAGCAACCGGGACAGATACTACGAGCAGTACTTC. Translation gives CASSNRDRYYEQYF.

In this sample, this clone turned up once. The chain employs TRBV2 and TRBJ1-2, with D unresolved. With 2 bases removed from V and 6 bases from J, the gap between germline ends came to 13 bases. This CDR3 has 14 amino acids. CDR1 is SNHLY, CDR2 FYNNEI, per germline. CDR3 sequence (DNA): TGTGCCAGCAGTGAAAGTTGGGGTATTCATGGCTACACCTTC. This translates into CASSESWGIHGYTF.

This clone has only one observation. The same CDR3 also results from other DNA sequences found in this sample. The genes are TRBV27 and TRBJ1-5; no definite D call. The germline gives CDR1 MNHEY, CDR2 SMNVEV (reference sequence). The germline V and J ends were trimmed by 3 bases and 0 bases, with 6 bases remaining between them. CDR3 length: 14 amino acids. CDR3: CASSFGGSNQPQHF. Written as DNA, the CDR3 is TGTGCCAGCAGTTTCGGCGGTAGCAATCAGCCCCAGCATTTT.

This chain connects TRBV7-9 to TRBJ2-7; TRBD1 agrees at 8 bases. Losses at the gene ends were 6 bases for V and 3 bases for J; bases not matched to a gene: 13. The CDR3 length is 16 residues. CDR1 and CDR2 (germline): SEHNR, FQNEAQ (reference sequence). The CDR3 reads CASSGGSGGALYEQYF. The DNA for the CDR3 is TGTGCCAGCAGTGGGGGCTCAGGGGGCGCTCTCTACGAGCAGTACTTC.

Regarding this clone: Other DNA sequences in this sample translate to the same CDR3. This chain uses TRBV5-1 with TRBJ2-7; 10 bases match TRBD1. V shed 4 bases and J 2 bases; nucleotides not matched to a gene: 3. Germline CDR1 reads SGHRS; CDR2 reads YFSETQ. The CDR3 has 14 residues. In nucleotides, the CDR3 is TGCGCCAGCAGCCCCGGACAGGGGGCCTACGAGCAGTACTTC. The encoded protein is CASSPGQGAYEQYF.

The chain employs TRBV7-8 and TRBJ2-7, with D unresolved. This CDR3 is 14 amino acids long. CDR1 is SGHVS, CDR2 FQNEAQ, per germline. V dropped 1 base and J dropped 3 bases, with 10 bases sitting between them. Written as DNA, the CDR3 is TGTGCCAGCAGCTTAGAGGTCGGATTCTACGAGCAGTACTTC. This encodes CASSLEVGFYEQYF.

The chain is built from TRBV11-1 and TRBJ2-1; 8 bases agree with TRBD2. The germline CDR1 and CDR2 sequences are SGHAT and FQDESV (reference sequence). V trimming: 1 base; J trimming: 4 bases; junction bases outside the gene matches: 3. This CDR3 spans 15 amino acids. This chain's CDR3 is CASSLEASGYNEQFF. The CDR3 DNA reads as TGTGCCAGCAGCTTAGAGGCTAGCGGGTACAATGAGCAGTTCTTC.

V and J are TRBV7-8 and TRBJ2-3; the match to TRBD1 covers 7 bases. The CDR3 sequence is 16 residues long. Germline assignment: CDR1 SGHVS and CDR2 FQNEAQ. The V gene end was trimmed by 5 bases and the J gene end by 0 bases; junction bases not matched to a gene: 8. The DNA for the CDR3 is TGTGCCAGCAGCAACCCGAGGACAGGAAGCACAGATACGCAGTATTTT. Protein: CASSNPRTGSTDTQYF.

This clone was seen a handful of times. The chain has TRBV5-4 and TRBJ2-1; 10 nucleotides line up with TRBD1. Per the germline V gene, CDR1 is SGHNT and CDR2 is YYREEE (reference sequence). Trimming removed 3 bases from V and 5 bases from J; junction bases left unmatched: 8. The CDR3 length is 16 residues. CDR3 residues: CASSSSGQGINNEQFF. CDR3 nucleotides: TGTGCCAGCAGCTCCTCGGGACAGGGGATTAACAATGAGCAGTTCTTC.

This clone was recorded once. V is TRBV30 and J is TRBJ2-5, with D perhaps TRBD2 (5 bases). Judging by the DNA end, TRBJ2-7 fits better; the J call may be wrong. The CDR3 extends over 14 amino acids. Per germline, CDR1 GTSNPN and CDR2 SVGIG (reference sequence). The CDR3, as DNA: TGTGCCTGGAGTGTACGAAAAGGGAGCTACGAGCAGTACTTC. As protein: CAWSVRKGSYEQYF.

The chain has TRBV2 and TRBJ1-2, with TRBD1 as a possible D gene (6 bases). Trimming stripped 7 bases from V and 4 bases from J, with 19 bases between. Germline V gene lookup returns CDR1 SNHLY and CDR2 FYNNEI. This CDR3 has 15 amino acids. CDR3 sequence (DNA): TGTGCCAGCAATATAGGGACATTCTTGGGCTATGGCTACACCTTC. It encodes CASNIGTFLGYGYTF.

J is TRBJ1-1 and V is TRBV4-3; 7 nucleotides align to TRBD1. The CDR3 covers 16 residues. J lost 4 bases, V lost 1 base, and 9 bases had no gene match. Germline V CDR1 and CDR2: LGHNA, YSLEER. CDR3 amino acids: CASSQGVAGGLTEAFF. The CDR3, as DNA: TGCGCCAGCAGCCAAGGGGTGGCAGGGGGTCTCACTGAAGCTTTCTTT.